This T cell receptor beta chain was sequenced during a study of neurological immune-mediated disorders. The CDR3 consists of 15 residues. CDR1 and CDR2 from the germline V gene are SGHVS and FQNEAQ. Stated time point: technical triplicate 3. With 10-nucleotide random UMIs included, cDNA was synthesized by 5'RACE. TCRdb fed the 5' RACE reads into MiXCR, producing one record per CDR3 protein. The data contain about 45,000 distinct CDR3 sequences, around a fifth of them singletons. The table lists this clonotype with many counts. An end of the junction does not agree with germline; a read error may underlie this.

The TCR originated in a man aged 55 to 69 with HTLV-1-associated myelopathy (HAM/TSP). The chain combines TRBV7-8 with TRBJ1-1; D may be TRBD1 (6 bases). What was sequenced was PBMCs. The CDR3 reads CASSPRTDMKTEAFF. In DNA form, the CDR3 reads TGTGCCAGCAGCCCACGGACAGATATGAAGACTGAAGCTTTCTTT.